These 9 T cell receptor beta chains were sequenced from one sample in a study of shared clonotypes between healthy human individuals. Profiling relied on immunoSEQ multiplex PCR, and the TCRdb table lists in-frame clones only, not all of them. The table records 640,000 or so clones, approximately 75% of them present only once. The sample comprised memory CD4+ T cells sorted from blood. As to subset: CD45RA-negative fraction. Source of these receptors: a woman in her 30s in good health.

The chain has TRBV18 and TRBJ1-2; TRBD1 is a possible D gene (5 bases). Per germline, CDR1 KGHSH and CDR2 LQKENI. V was pared by 1 base and J by 8 bases, with 14 bases between. This CDR3 contains 14 residues. Here the CDR3 reads CASSPRDGAGGYTF. CDR3 nucleotides: TGTGCCAGCTCACCACGGGACGGGGCGGGCGGCTACACCTTC.

This rearrangement joins TRBV7-8 to TRBJ2-3, with 15 bases aligning to TRBD2. There are 18 residues in the CDR3. The germline V gene has CDR1 SGHVS and CDR2 FQNEAQ. V lost 1 base and J lost 6; bases outside the gene matches: 8. As DNA, the CDR3 is TGTGCCAGCAGCTTAGTTTGGACTAGCGGGAGGGCCGCGGATACGCAGTATTTT. Protein: CASSLVWTSGRAADTQYF.

This sequence joins TRBV7-2 and TRBJ1-4; D gene unclear. Trimming left V 0 bases short and J 5 bases short, with 7 bases between. CDR1 SGHTA and CDR2 FQGNSA come from the germline V gene. The CDR3 has 14 residues. The CDR3, as DNA: TGTGCCAGCAGCTTAGCAGGGCTAAATGAAAAACTGTTTTTT. Its translation is CASSLAGLNEKLFF.

The V and J genes are TRBV5-6 and TRBJ2-2; D call uncertain. Deletions cut 0 bases from V and 0 bases from J, with 9 bases between. This CDR3 is 16 amino acids long. Germline values: CDR1 SGHDT, CDR2 YYEEEE. The CDR3 spells CASSLASRSNTGELFF. The CDR3 coding sequence is TGTGCCAGCAGCTTGGCCAGCAGATCGAACACCGGGGAGCTGTTTTTT. The entire variable domain, with the rest obtained from reference TRBV5-6 and TRBJ2-2, is as follows: DAGVTQSPTHLIKTRGQQVTLRCSPKSGHDTVSWYQQALGQGPQFIFQYYEEEERQRGNFPDRFSGHQFPNYSSELNVNALLLGDSALYLCASSLASRSNTGELFFGEGSRLTVL.

The rearrangement uses TRBV7-3 and TRBJ2-1, with TRBD2 as a possible D gene (5 bases). The ends were cut back, 6 bases at V and 5 bases at J, with 14 bases in the middle. CDR1 and CDR2 (germline): SGHTA, FQGTGA. The length of the CDR3 is 14 residues. DNA of the CDR3: TGTGCCAGCAGACGCATTTCCGGGGACAATGAGCAGTTCTTC. Translating it yields CASRRISGDNEQFF.

The chain joins TRBV28 to TRBJ2-1, with TRBD2 matching over 11 bases. V gave up 6 bases and J gave up 5 bases; unmatched junction bases: 6. The germline V gene has CDR1 MDHEN and CDR2 SYDVKM. The CDR3 extends over 15 amino acids. CDR3 sequence: CASRGGTSGNNEQFF. As DNA, the CDR3 is TGTGCCAGCAGGGGCGGGACTAGCGGCAACAATGAGCAGTTCTTC. Complete variable domain (other parts from reference TRBV28 and TRBJ2-1): DVKVTQSSRYLVKRTGEKVFLECVQDMDHENMFWYRQDPGLGLRLIYFSYDVKMKEKGDIPEGYSVSREKKERFSLILESASTNQTSMYLCASRGGTSGNNEQFFGPGTRLTVL.

This clone has more than one count but fewer than ten. One base away lies a much larger clone, so this may be a sequencing read error. Other DNA sequences from this sample encode an identical CDR3 as well. The chain employs TRBV6-4 and TRBJ2-2; TRBD1 matches 10 bases. The CDR3 has 14 amino acids. Germline V CDR1 and CDR2: MRHNA, SNTAGT. J lost 3 bases, V lost 6 bases, and 1 base had no gene match. The CDR3 coding sequence is TGTGCCAGCAGCGGGACAGGGGACACCGGGGAGCTGTTTTTT. It encodes CASSGTGDTGELFF.

In its sample, this clone was seen once. This chain joins TRBV5-1 and TRBJ2-2; D is ambiguous. The germline V gene encodes CDR1 SGHRS and CDR2 YFSETQ. The length of the CDR3 is 12 residues. V dropped 0 bases and J dropped 6 bases, with 3 bases sitting between them. Here the CDR3 reads CASSLEAGELFF. In nucleotides, the CDR3 is TGCGCCAGCAGCTTGGAAGCCGGGGAGCTGTTTTTT.

The genes are TRBV11-2 and TRBJ1-3, with TRBD1 matching over 8 bases. Germline CDR1 and CDR2: SGHAT and FQNNGV. CDR3 length: 14 residues. The V and J ends lost 5 bases and 6 bases, in that order; junction bases with no gene match: 6. CDR3 protein: CASSPQGEKNTIYF. The DNA for the CDR3 is TGTGCCAGCAGCCCACAGGGGGAGAAAAACACCATATATTTT.